The rows below give T cell receptor beta chains drawn from one sample of a study of blood T cell repertoires in COVID-19. This table comes from immunoSEQ multiplex PCR, and its TCRdb copy is limited to in-frame clones, with some not included. The sample has 250,000 to 300,000 clones; approximately 85% are singletons. The sequencing input was PBMCs or T cells enriched from blood (not recorded which). The receptors here all came from a woman in her 30s who had recovered from COVID-19. CDR3s include the opening cysteine and the closing phenylalanine or tryptophan. The D gene is left open where the match is weak. A clone size is listed for some rows: how often the clone was seen (once, few, many), or a class if it is expanded.

. TRBJ1-2 TRBD1 TRBV28 TGTGCGATCCTAAACAGGGGGAACTATGGCTACACCTTC CAILNRGNYGYTF
. TRBJ1-5 . TRBV10-3 TGTGCCATCAGTGAGTCTGCAGGGAGCAATCAGCCCCAGCATTTT CAISESAGSNQPQHF
. TRBJ1-5 . TRBV12-5 TGTGCTAGTGACTGTACAGGGTGGGGATCCTGGGATGGTTATAGCAATCAGCCCCAGCATTTT CASDCTGWGSWDGYSNQPQHF
few TRBJ1-1 . TRBV3-1/TRBV3-2 TGTGCCAGCAGCCAAGCAGTGAACACTGAAGCTTTCTTT CASSQAVNTEAFF
. TRBJ1-2 TRBD1 TRBV4-3 TGCGCCAGCAGCCAAGACGGGACAGGGGTTCCTGGCTACACCTTC CASSQDGTGVPGYTF
. TRBJ2-7 . TRBV27 TGTGCCAGCAGTCGGGATCACGGGATCGCGGAGCAGTACTTC CASSRDHGIAEQYF
. TRBJ2-2 . TRBV19 TGTGCCAGTAGTATAGCACAGCCTAAGAACACCGGGGAGCTGTTTTTT CASSIAQPKNTGELFF
. TRBJ2-7 TRBD2 TRBV18 TGTGCCAGCTCACCACGTAGCCTAGCGGGGGGCTCCTACGAGCAGTACTTC CASSPRSLAGGSYEQYF
. TRBJ1-3 . TRBV18 TGTGCCAGCTCACCAGGCAGGTCCGCTGGAAACACCATATATTTT CASSPGRSAGNTIYF
. TRBJ2-2 . TRBV9 TGTGCCAGCAGCGTAGACCCGGGTTGGATCGGGGAGCTGTTTTTT CASSVDPGWIGELFF
. TRBJ2-7 . TRBV5-6 TGTGCCAGCAGCCTATCGTCTAGGCGGATTTACGAGCAGTACTTC CASSLSSRRIYEQYF
. TRBJ2-5 . TRBV4-1 TGCGCCAGCAGCCAAGCCGCTGAGTTGACCCAGTACTTC CASSQAAELTQYF
. TRBJ2-1 TRBD2 TRBV24-1 TGTGCCACCAGTGACCGACTAGCGGGAGCCTCCTACAATGAGCAGTTCTTC CATSDRLAGASYNEQFF
. TRBJ2-5 TRBD2 TRBV5-4 TGTGCCAGCAGCCCCTCGGCGGGGAGGGACCAAGAGACCCAGTACTTC CASSPSAGRDQETQYF
. TRBJ2-3 TRBD2 TRBV27 TGTGCCAGCAGTTTATCGGGAGTCCCTAGCGGGGGTTTCACAGATACGCAGTATTTT CASSLSGVPSGGFTDTQYF
. TRBJ1-1 TRBD1 TRBV27 TGTGCCAGCAGTTTTCAGGGGGCGCCCACTGAAGCTTTCTTT CASSFQGAPTEAFF
few TRBJ1-6 TRBD1 TRBV10-2 TGCGCCAGCAGTGACACCCTGGGACAGCGTATTTCACCCCTCCACTTT CASSDTLGQRISPLHF
. TRBJ1-1 . TRBV15 TGTGCCACCAGCAGAGATCGTTCCCGGGTCCCGGGCACTGAAGCTTTCTTT CATSRDRSRVPGTEAFF
. TRBJ1-2 TRBD1 TRBV5-6 TGTGCCAGCAGCTTGGGTGGGACAGGGGGCTTCGGCTACACCTTC CASSLGGTGGFGYTF
. TRBJ2-3 TRBD2 TRBV11-2 TGTGCCAGCAGCTTAGGCGGGGGGCGGGATACGCAGTATTTT CASSLGGGRDTQYF